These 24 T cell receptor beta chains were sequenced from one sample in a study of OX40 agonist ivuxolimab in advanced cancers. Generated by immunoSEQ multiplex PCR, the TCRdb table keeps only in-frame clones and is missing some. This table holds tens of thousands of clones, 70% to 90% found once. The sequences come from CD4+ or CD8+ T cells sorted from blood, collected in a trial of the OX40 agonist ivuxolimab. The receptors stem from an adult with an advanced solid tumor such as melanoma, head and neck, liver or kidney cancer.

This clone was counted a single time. Here the CDR3 DNA reads TGTGCCAGCAGCCCAGACATGACCCTCCACTTT. This encodes CASSPDMTLHF. The genes are TRBV7-9 and TRBJ1-6, with D hard to call. The CDR3 runs 11 residues. V dropped 5 bases and J dropped 14 bases, with 10 bases sitting between them. Germline V gives CDR1 SEHNR, CDR2 FQNEAQ (reference sequence).

The CDR3 reads CASSLLSGTTYEQYF. The CDR3 DNA sequence: TGTGCCAGTAGTCTCTTGAGCGGAACCACCTACGAGCAGTACTTC. The chain employs TRBV19 and TRBJ2-7; D might be TRBD2 (5 bases). The CDR3 consists of 15 residues. The V end lost 5 bases, the J end lost 2 bases, and 16 bases lay between the germline ends. Germline assignment: CDR1 LNHDA and CDR2 SQIVND (reference sequence).

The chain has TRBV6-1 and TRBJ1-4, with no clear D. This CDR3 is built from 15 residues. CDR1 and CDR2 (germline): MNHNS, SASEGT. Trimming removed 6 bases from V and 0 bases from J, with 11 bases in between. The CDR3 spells CASRAFGPTNEKLFF. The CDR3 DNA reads TGTGCCAGCAGGGCCTTTGGACCAACTAATGAAAAACTGTTTTTT.

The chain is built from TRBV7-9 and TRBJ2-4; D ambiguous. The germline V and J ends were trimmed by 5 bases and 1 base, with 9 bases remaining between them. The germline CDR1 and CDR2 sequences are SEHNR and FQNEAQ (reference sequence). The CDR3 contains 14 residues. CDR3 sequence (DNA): TGTGCCAGCAGCCCCGTTCCCGCCAAAAACATTCAGTACTTC. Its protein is CASSPVPAKNIQYF.

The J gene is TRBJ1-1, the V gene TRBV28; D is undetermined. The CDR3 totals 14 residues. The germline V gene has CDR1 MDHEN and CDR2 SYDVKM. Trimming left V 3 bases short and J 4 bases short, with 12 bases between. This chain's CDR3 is CASSLSEGATEAFF. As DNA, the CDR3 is TGTGCCAGCAGTTTGTCGGAGGGAGCCACTGAAGCTTTCTTT.

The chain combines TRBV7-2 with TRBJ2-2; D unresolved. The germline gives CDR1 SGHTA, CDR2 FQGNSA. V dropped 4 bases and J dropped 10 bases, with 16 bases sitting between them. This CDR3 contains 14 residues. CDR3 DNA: TGTGCCAGCAGCTCATCTGATAGAAAGGAGGAGCTGTTTTTT. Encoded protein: CASSSSDRKEELFF.

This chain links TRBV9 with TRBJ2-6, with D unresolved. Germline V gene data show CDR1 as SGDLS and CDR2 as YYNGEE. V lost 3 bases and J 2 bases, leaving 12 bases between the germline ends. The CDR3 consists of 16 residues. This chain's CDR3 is CASSAYDIAGANVLTF. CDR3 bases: TGTGCCAGCAGCGCTTACGACATAGCTGGGGCCAACGTCCTGACTTTC.

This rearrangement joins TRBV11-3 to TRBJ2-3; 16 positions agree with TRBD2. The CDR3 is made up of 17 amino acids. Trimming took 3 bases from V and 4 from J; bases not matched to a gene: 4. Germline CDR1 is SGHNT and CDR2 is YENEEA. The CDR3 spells CASSFGTSGRGADTQYF. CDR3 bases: TGTGCCAGCAGCTTCGGGACTAGCGGGAGGGGGGCAGATACGCAGTATTTT.

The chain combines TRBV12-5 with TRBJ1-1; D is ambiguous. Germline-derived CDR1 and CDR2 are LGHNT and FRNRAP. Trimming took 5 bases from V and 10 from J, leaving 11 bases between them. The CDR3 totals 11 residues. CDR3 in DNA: TGTGCTAGTGGTCCTGGATCCAGAGCTTTCTTT. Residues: CASGPGSRAFF.

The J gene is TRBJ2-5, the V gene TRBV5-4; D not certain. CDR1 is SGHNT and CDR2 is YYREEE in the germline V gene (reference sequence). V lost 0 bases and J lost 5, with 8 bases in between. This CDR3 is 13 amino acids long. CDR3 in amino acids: CASSLAVGETQYF. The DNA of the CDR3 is TGTGCCAGCAGCTTGGCGGTCGGTGAGACCCAGTACTTC.

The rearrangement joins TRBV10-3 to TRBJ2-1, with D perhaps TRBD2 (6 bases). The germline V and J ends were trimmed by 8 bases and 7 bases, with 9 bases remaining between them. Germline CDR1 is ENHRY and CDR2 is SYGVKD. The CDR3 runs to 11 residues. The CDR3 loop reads CAISGVNEQFF. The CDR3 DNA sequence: TGTGCCATCTCGGGAGTAAATGAGCAGTTCTTC.

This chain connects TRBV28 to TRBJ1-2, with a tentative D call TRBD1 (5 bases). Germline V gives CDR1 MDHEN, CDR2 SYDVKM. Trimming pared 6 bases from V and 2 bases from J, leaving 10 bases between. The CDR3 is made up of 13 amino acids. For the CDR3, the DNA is TGTGCCAGCAGCGACAGCACAAACTATGGCTACACCTTC. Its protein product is CASSDSTNYGYTF.

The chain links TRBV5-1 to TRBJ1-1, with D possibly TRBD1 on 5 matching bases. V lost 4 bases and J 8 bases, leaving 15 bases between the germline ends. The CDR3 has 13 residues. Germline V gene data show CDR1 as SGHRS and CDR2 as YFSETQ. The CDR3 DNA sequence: TGCGCCAGCAGCGCCGGGACCGCCGGGGAAGCTTTCTTT. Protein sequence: CASSAGTAGEAFF.

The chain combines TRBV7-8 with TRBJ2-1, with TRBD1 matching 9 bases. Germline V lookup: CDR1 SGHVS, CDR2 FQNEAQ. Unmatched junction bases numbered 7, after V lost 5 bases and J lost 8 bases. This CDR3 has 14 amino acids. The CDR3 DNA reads TGTGCCAGCAGCGCCGGGACAGGGTGGGATGAGCAGTTCTTC. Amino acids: CASSAGTGWDEQFF.

CDR3 bases: TGTGCCAGCAGCCCCGGGACAGGTTATAGCAATCAGCCCCAGCATTTT. It codes for CASSPGTGYSNQPQHF. The chain combines TRBV11-2 with TRBJ1-5, with 8 bases identical to TRBD1. The CDR3 contains 16 residues. Germline-derived CDR1 and CDR2 are SGHAT and FQNNGV. V shed 5 bases, J shed 0 bases, and the junction held 6 bases outside the gene matches. Looking up the rest from reference TRBV11-2 and TRBJ1-5 gives the full variable domain: EAGVAQSPRYKIIEKRQSVAFWCNPISGHATLYWYQQILGQGPKLLIQFQNNGVVDDSQLPKDRFSAERLKGVDSTLKIQPAKLEDSAVYLCASSPGTGYSNQPQHFGDGTRLSIL.

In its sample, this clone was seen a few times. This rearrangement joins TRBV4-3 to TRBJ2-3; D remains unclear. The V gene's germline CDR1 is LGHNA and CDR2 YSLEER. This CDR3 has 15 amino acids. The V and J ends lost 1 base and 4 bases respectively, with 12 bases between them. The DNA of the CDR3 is TGCGCCAGCAGCCAAGCGCTAGTTCGTGCAGATACGCAGTATTTT. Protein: CASSQALVRADTQYF.

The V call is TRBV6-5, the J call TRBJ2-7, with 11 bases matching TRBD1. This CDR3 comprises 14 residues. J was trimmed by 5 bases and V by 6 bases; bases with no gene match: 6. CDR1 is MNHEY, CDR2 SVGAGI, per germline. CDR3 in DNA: TGTGCCAGCAGGGGGGACAGGGGGGGCGACGAGCAGTACTTC. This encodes CASRGDRGGDEQYF.

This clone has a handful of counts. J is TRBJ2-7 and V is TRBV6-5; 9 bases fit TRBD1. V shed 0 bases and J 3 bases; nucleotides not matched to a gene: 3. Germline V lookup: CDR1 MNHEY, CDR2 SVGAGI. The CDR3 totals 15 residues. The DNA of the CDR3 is TGTGCCAGCAGTTACTCGAACAGGGGGCTCTACGAGCAGTACTTC. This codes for CASSYSNRGLYEQYF.

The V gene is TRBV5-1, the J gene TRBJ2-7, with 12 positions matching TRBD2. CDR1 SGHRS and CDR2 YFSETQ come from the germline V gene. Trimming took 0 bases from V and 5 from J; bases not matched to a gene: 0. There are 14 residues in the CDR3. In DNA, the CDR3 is TGCGCCAGCAGCTTGGGGACTAGCGGGGACGAGCAGTACTTC. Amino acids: CASSLGTSGDEQYF.

The CDR3 reads CASSQRGTGRRNTIYF. Here the CDR3 DNA reads TGTGCCAGCAGCCAGAGAGGGACAGGGAGACGAAACACCATATATTTT. The gene calls are TRBV14 and TRBJ1-3; 9 bases line up with TRBD1. V was clipped by 3 bases and J by 5 bases; unmatched bases: 8. The length of the CDR3 is 16 residues. Germline loops: CDR1 SGHDN, CDR2 FVKESK. The full variable domain, its missing parts supplied by reference TRBV14 and TRBJ1-3, is EAGVTQFPSHSVIEKGQTVTLRCDPISGHDNLYWYRRVMGKEIKFLLHFVKESKQDESGMPNNRFLAERTGGTYSTLKVQPAELEDSGVYFCASSQRGTGRRNTIYFGEGSWLTVV.

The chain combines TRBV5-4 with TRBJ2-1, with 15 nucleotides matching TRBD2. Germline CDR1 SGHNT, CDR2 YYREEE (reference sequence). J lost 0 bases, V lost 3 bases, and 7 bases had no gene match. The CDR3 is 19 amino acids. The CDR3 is CASSWGLAGGMSSYNEQFF. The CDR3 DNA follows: TGTGCCAGCAGCTGGGGACTAGCGGGAGGAATGAGCTCCTACAATGAGCAGTTCTTC.

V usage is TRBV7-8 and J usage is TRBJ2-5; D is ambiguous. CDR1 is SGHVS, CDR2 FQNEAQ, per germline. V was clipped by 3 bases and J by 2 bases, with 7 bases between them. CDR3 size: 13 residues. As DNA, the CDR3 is TGTGCCAGCAGCTTCGCACGGCAAGAGACCCAGTACTTC. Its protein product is CASSFARQETQYF.

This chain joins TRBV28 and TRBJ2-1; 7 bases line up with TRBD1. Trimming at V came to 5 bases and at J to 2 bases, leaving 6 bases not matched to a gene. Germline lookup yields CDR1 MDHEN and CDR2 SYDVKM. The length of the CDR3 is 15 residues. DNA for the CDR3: TGTGCCAGCAGTACTCCCGGGACAGCCTACAATGAGCAGTTCTTC. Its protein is CASSTPGTAYNEQFF.

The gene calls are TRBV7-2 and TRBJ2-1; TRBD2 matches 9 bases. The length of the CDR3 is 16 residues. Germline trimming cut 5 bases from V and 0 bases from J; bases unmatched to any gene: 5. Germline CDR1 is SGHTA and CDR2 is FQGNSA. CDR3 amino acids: CASSLTSGHSYNEQFF. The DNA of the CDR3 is TGTGCCAGCAGCCTGACTAGCGGACACTCCTACAATGAGCAGTTCTTC.